The 10 T cell receptor beta chains below come from one sample, sequenced in a study of blood T cell repertoires in COVID-19. The assay was immunoSEQ multiplex PCR, and TCRdb's table has in-frame clones only and misses some. The table records about 230,000 clones, around 82% of them present only once. The specimen was peripheral blood. These receptors originate from an elderly man with acute or convalescent COVID-19.

Note on this clone: At the DNA level, this CDR3 is encoded by other sequences in the same sample as well. The chain is built from TRBV9 and TRBJ2-7, with TRBD2 matching 7 bases. The ends lost 2 bases at V and 3 bases at J; junction bases unmatched: 5. There are 14 residues in the CDR3. Germline-derived CDR1 and CDR2 are SGDLS and YYNGEE. In DNA, the CDR3 is TGTGCCAGCAGCGTCGGTGGGGAGGGCTACGAGCAGTACTTC. Amino acids: CASSVGGEGYEQYF.

In DNA, the CDR3 is TGTGCCAGCAGTTTCACAGGGCTTTTGGATTCACCCCTCCACTTT. It translates to CASSFTGLLDSPLHF. The J gene is TRBJ1-6, the V gene TRBV28; perhaps TRBD1 as D (6 bases). There are 15 residues in the CDR3. V gave up 3 bases and J gave up 8 bases, with 14 bases separating them. Germline loops: CDR1 MDHEN, CDR2 SYDVKM.

The chain has TRBV6-5 and TRBJ2-2; D is possibly TRBD2 (5 bases). Trimming removed 2 bases at V and 4 bases at J, with 8 bases between. This CDR3 has 14 residues. The germline V gene encodes CDR1 MNHEY and CDR2 SVGAGI. As DNA, the CDR3 is TGTGCCAGCAGTTACCGAGGGTTCACCGGGGAGCTGTTTTTT. As protein: CASSYRGFTGELFF.

The J gene is TRBJ2-3, the V gene TRBV5-4, with a weak D call TRBD2 (6 bases). The CDR3 runs to 15 residues. Germline V gene data show CDR1 as SGHNT and CDR2 as YYREEE (reference sequence). V lost 3 bases and J 6 bases, leaving 17 bases between the germline ends. CDR3 loop: CASSSGLPGRDTQYF. Written as DNA, the CDR3 is TGTGCCAGCAGCTCGGGACTCCCCGGGCGGGATACGCAGTATTTT.

The V call is TRBV10-3, the J call TRBJ1-1; 9 bases agree with TRBD1. The CDR3 loop spans 15 amino acids. Germline V CDR1 and CDR2: ENHRY, SYGVKD. V trimming: 4 bases; J trimming: 2 bases; junction bases outside the gene matches: 5. Here the CDR3 DNA reads TGTGCCATCAGTGGCAACAGGGGGCGTAACACTGAAGCTTTCTTT. Translation: CAISGNRGRNTEAFF.

The chain combines TRBV6-5 with TRBJ2-7; D uncertain. The V gene's germline CDR1 is MNHEY and CDR2 SVGAGI. The CDR3 loop spans 13 amino acids. Between the trimmed V and J ends, which lost 5 bases and 6 bases, there was a span of 14 bases. The CDR3 sequence: CASSLLPAPEQYF. In nucleotides, the CDR3 is TGTGCCAGCAGTCTTCTACCCGCTCCCGAGCAGTACTTC.

The V call is TRBV2, the J call TRBJ2-6; no reliable D call. The CDR3 has 15 amino acids. Germline V gene data show CDR1 as SNHLY and CDR2 as FYNNEI. The germline V and J ends were trimmed by 7 bases and 1 base, with 11 bases remaining between them. CDR3 region: CASKSSTSGANVLTF. CDR3 sequence (DNA): TGTGCCAGCAAAAGCTCTACTTCTGGGGCCAACGTCCTGACTTTC.

This clone was seen more than once but under ten times. V usage is TRBV27 and J usage is TRBJ1-1; tentatively, D is TRBD1 (5 bases). Germline V CDR1 and CDR2: MNHEY, SMNVEV (reference sequence). There are 14 residues in the CDR3. Trimming cost V 1 base and J 1 base, with 7 bases left between them. The CDR3 here is CASSLYRGNTEAFF. The CDR3 DNA is TGTGCCAGCAGTTTATATAGGGGGAACACTGAAGCTTTCTTT.

Only one count was recorded for this clone. J is TRBJ2-2 and V is TRBV2; D possibly corresponds to TRBD2 (5 bases). Germline V CDR1 and CDR2: SNHLY, FYNNEI. V lost 7 bases, J lost 6 bases, and 12 bases lay in between. The CDR3 has 13 residues. The CDR3 DNA follows: TGTGCCAGCAAAGAGGGAGATGCCGGGGAGCTGTTTTTT. Protein product: CASKEGDAGELFF.

The J gene is TRBJ2-2, the V gene TRBV2; D remains ambiguous. Germline-derived CDR1 and CDR2 are SNHLY and FYNNEI. Trimming shortened V by 6 bases and J by 6 bases, and 11 bases separated the two germline ends. There are 13 residues in the CDR3. CDR3 in amino acids: CASRSSPAGELFF. The CDR3 region has the DNA TGTGCCAGCAGGTCCTCGCCGGCCGGGGAGCTGTTTTTT.